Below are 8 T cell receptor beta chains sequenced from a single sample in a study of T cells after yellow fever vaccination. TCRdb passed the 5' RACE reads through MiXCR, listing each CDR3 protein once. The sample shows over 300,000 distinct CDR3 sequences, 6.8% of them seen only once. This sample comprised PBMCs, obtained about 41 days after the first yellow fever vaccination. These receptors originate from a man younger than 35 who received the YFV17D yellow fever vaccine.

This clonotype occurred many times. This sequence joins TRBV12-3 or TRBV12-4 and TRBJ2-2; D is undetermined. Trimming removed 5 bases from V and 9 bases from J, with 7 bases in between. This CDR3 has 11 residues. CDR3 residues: CASSPYRELFF. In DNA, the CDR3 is TGTGCCAGCAGTCCGTACCGGGAGCTGTTTTTT.

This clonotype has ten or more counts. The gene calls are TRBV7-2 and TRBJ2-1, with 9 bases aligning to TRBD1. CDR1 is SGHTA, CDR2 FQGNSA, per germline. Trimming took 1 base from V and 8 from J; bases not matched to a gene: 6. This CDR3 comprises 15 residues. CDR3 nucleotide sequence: TGTGCCAGCAGCTTAGGGTTAACAGGGGGCCATGAGCAGTTCTTC. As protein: CASSLGLTGGHEQFF.

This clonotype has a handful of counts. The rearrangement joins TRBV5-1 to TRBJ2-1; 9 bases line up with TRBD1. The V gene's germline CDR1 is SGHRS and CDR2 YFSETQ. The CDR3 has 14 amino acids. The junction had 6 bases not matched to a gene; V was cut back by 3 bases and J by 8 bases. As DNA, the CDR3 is TGCGCCAGCAGCTCGGGACAGGGTAGCGATGAGCAGTTCTTC. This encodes CASSSGQGSDEQFF.

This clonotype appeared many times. CDR3 residues: CASSFGLDYEQYV. The CDR3 coding sequence is TGTGCCAGCAGCTTTGGCCTGGACTACGAGCAGTACGTC. The chain uses TRBV11-1 and TRBJ2-7, with no clear D. CDR3 size: 13 residues. The V and J ends lost 3 bases and 3 bases respectively, with 9 bases between them. From germline, CDR1 is SGHAT and CDR2 FQDESV (reference sequence).

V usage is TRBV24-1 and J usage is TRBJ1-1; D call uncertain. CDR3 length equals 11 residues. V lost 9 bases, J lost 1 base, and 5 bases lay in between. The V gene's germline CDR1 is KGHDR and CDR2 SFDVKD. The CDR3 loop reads CATRPNTEAFF. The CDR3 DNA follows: TGTGCCACCCGTCCGAACACTGAAGCTTTCTTT.

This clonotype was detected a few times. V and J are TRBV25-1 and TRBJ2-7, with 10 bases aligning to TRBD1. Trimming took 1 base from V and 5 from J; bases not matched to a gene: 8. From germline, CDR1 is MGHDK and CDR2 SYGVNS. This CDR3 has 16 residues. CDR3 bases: TGTGCCAGCAGTGAATGGGCGGGACAGGGGAATCACGAGCAGTACTTC. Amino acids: CASSEWAGQGNHEQYF.

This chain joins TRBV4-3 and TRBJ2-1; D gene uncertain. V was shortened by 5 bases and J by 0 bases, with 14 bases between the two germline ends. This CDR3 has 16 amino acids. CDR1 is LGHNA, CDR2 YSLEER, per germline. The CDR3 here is CASSSQNPDSYNEQFF. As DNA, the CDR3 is TGCGCCAGCAGCTCCCAAAACCCCGACTCCTACAATGAGCAGTTCTTC.

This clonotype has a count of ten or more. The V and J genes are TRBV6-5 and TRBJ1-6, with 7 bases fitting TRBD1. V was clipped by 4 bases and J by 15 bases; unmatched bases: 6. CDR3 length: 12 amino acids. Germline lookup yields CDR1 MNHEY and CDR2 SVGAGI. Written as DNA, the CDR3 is TGTGCCAGCAGTTCACAGGGGAGTCACCTCCACTTT. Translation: CASSSQGSHLHF.